This TCR beta chain emerged from a study of shared clonotypes between healthy human individuals. On this clone itself: Its antigen is undetermined.

The germline V gene has CDR1 MGHRA and CDR2 YSYEKL. The CDR3 consists of 15 residues. V was clipped by 0 bases and J by 2 bases, with 8 bases between them. Study results and limitations: Represented diversity (both genetic and exposure-history) was limited by the small number of donors.

Every subset had its genomic DNA shared out evenly among several immunoSEQ plates. Produced via immunoSEQ multiplex PCR; TCRdb's table is partial and in-frame only. The table includes about 2.3 million clones, 85% to 95% detected once. This sequence originates from a man younger than 35 in good health. Some clones in this sample may be carry-over from other donors' samples. Sequencing was carried out using naive CD4+ T cells from PBMCs. Subset of the sample: CD45RA+ positively selected. The chain employs TRBV4-1 and TRBJ1-3; D gene uncertain. CDR3 sequence: CASSQDGLTGNTIYF. The CDR3 coding sequence is TGCGCCAGCAGCCAAGACGGACTGACTGGAAACACCATATATTTT.